This TCR beta chain came from a study of identifying expanded T cells in peripheral blood. The protocol was immunoSEQ multiplex PCR, while the TCRdb copy is restricted to in-frame clones and leaves out a portion. There are roughly 100,000 clones in the sample; around 88% occur only once, and roughly a sixth lies in the top ten. This CDR3 has 15 amino acids. Germline trimming cut 5 bases from V and 7 bases from J; bases unmatched to any gene: 4. Germline CDR1 is SGHTA and CDR2 is FQGNSA. This clonotype was obtained from a person aged 18-70 years in good health. The chain couples TRBV7-2 to TRBJ2-1, with TRBD2 identical over 14 bases. The sequencing sample was made of blood. The CDR3 DNA reads TGTGCCAGCAGCACTGGACTAGCGGGGGGAAATGAGCAGTTCTTC. Encoded protein: CASSTGLAGGNEQFF.